The source of this T cell receptor (beta chain) is a study of T cells expressing NK-cell markers (dated by TCRdb to 2020 to 2022). For the wider study: About 8 donors provided sorted CD3+CD56+NKG2C+, CD3+CD56+NKG2C- and CD3+CD56-NKG2C+ T-cell subsets, whose TCR beta-chain repertoires were profiled. The libraries were sequenced on Illumina HiSeq 2000/2500, MiSeq or NextSeq, producing 2 x 150 bp reads. Among the eight sequenced donors, seven were HCMV-seropositive and one was HCMV-seronegative. The study sequenced eight donors, all healthy volunteers chosen at random: three men and five women.

General study outcomes and caveats: In a handful of donors, the dominant CD3+CD56+NKG2C+ clonotypes were found to rank among the top 10 CD8+ clonotypes and to make up about 1.0-7.5% of CD8+ T cells. Those dominant clonotypes were again the most abundant among CD3+CD56-NKG2C+ cells in a few donors, at about 25-60.1%. Whether the expanded NKG2C-expressing T cell clones were specific for HCMV antigens was left unclear.

To determine HCMV serostatus, a commercial ELISA kit was used to detect HCMV-specific IgG in serum. Peripheral blood mononuclear cells were isolated from blood by Ficoll density gradient centrifugation. Sequencing used an Illumina HiSeq 2000. TCR beta cDNA libraries were made by 5'RACE template switching that added a universal primer site and unique molecular identifiers. Priming for cDNA synthesis came from the TCR beta constant segment, and two successive PCR amplification steps followed. The authors' analysis ran thus. Reads were demultiplexed and grouped by UMI with MIGEC, and clonotypes were assembled and quantified with MiTCR. To exclude erroneous sequences, any TCR cDNA sequence not supported by at least two reads was discarded. The tcR package was used for downstream repertoire analysis, and clonotypes were matched across fractions by CDR3 nucleotide sequence plus V segment. VDJmatch was used to annotate antigen specificity against VDJdb, with one amino acid substitution allowed in CDR3. Based on TCRdb reprocessing of the reads, there is one entry per CDR3 protein sequence, and DNA is missing. TCRdb assigned the V and J calls; the authors' analysis was not used. The table held for this sample gives more than 120,000 distinct CDR3 sequences. The biggest ten clones account for approximately 12% of the sample.

Concerning this clonotype: No cognate antigen has been identified for it.

The germline V gene sets CDR1 to SGHVS and CDR2 to FNYEAQ. The CDR3 spans 14 residues, from the cysteine through the phenylalanine. The record lacks a DNA sequence. Sequencing input: blood T cells: a sorted CD56 or NKG2C T cell subset, CD4+ or CD8+ T cells, or bulk PBMC T cells (not recorded which). The receptor comes from a man younger than 35 in good health. Donor details come from another sample of the same person, matched by shared clones. Rearrangement joined TRBV7-6 to TRBJ1-5. The CDR3 region has the sequence CASSRGDSNQPQHF. When the CDR3 is completed using the reference TRBV7-6 and TRBJ1-5 genes on either side, the full variable domain is GAGVSQSPRYKVTKRGQDVALRCDPISGHVSLYWYRQALGQGPEFLTYFNYEAQQDKSGLPNDRFSAERPEGSISTLTIQRTEQRDSAMYRCASSRGDSNQPQHFGDGTRLSIL.